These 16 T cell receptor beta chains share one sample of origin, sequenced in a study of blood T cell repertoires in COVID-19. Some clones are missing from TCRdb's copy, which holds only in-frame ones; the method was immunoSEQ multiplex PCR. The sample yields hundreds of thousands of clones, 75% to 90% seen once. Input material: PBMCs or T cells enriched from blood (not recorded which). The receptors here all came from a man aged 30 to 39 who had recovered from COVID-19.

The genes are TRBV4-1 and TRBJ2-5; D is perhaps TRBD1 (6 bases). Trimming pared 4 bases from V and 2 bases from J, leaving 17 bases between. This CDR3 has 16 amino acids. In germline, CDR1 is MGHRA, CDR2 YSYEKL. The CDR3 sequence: CASSPPLGGGQETQYF. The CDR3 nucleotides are TGCGCCAGCAGCCCCCCCTTAGGGGGTGGGCAAGAGACCCAGTACTTC.

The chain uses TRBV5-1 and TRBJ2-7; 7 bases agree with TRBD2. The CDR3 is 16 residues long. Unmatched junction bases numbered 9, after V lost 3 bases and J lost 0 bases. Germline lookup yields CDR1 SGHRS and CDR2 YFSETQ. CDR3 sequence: CASSYLSGTISYEQYF. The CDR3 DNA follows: TGCGCCAGCAGCTACCTAAGCGGGACCATCTCCTACGAGCAGTACTTC. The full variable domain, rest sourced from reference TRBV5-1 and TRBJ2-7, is KAGVTQTPRYLIKTRGQQVTLSCSPISGHRSVSWYQQTPGQGLQFLFEYFSETQRNKGNFPGRFSGRQFSNSRSEMNVSTLELGDSALYLCASSYLSGTISYEQYFGPGTRLTVT.

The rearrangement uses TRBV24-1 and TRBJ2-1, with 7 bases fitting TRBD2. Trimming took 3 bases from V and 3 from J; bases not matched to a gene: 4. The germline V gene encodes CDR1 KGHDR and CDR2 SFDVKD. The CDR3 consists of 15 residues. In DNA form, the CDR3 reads TGTGCCACCAGTGATCCGACTAGCCTCTACAATGAGCAGTTCTTC. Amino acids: CATSDPTSLYNEQFF.

In DNA form, the CDR3 reads TGTGCCAGTAGTAGCGGAACTCCTTCCTACAATGAGCAGTTCTTC. Protein: CASSSGTPSYNEQFF. The V gene is TRBV19, the J gene TRBJ2-1, with D unresolved. Germline lookup yields CDR1 LNHDA and CDR2 SQIVND (reference sequence). V lost 4 bases and J lost 1, with 11 bases in between. This CDR3 region has 15 residues. The full variable domain, completed using reference TRBV19 and TRBJ2-1, is DGGITQSPKYLFRKEGQNVTLSCEQNLNHDAMYWYRQDPGQGLRLIYYSQIVNDFQKGDIAEGYSVSREKKESFPLTVTSAQKNPTAFYLCASSSGTPSYNEQFFGPGTRLTVL.

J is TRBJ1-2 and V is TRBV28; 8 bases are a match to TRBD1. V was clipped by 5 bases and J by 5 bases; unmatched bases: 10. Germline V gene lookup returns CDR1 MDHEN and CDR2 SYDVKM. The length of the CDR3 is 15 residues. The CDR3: CASSNHRGDRYGYTF. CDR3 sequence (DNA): TGTGCCAGCAGTAACCACAGGGGGGATCGGTATGGCTACACCTTC.

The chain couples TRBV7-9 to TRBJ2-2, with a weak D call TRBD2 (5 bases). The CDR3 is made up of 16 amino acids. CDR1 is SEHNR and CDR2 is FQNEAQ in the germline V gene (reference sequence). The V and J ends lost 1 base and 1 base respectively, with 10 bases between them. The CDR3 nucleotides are TGTGCCAGCAGCTTAGTTCTAGCCCTGAACACCGGGGAGCTGTTTTTT. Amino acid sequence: CASSLVLALNTGELFF.

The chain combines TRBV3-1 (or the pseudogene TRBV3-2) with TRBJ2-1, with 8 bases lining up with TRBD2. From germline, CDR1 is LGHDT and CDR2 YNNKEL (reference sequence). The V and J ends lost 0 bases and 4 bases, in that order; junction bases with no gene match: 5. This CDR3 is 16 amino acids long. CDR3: CASSQDGGRLYNEQFF. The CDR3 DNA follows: TGTGCCAGCAGCCAAGATGGCGGGAGGTTATACAATGAGCAGTTCTTC.

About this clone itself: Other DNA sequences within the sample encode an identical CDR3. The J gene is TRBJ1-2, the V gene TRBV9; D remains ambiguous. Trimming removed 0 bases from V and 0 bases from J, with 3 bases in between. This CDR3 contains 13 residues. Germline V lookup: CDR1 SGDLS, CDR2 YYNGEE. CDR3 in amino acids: CASSVAANYGYTF. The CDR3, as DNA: TGTGCCAGCAGCGTAGCGGCTAACTATGGCTACACCTTC.

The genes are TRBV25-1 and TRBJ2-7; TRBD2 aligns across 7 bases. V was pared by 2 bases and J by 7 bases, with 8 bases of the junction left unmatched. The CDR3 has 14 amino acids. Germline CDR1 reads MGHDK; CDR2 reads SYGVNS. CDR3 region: CASSESGILREQYF. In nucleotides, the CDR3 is TGTGCCAGCAGTGAAAGCGGGATTCTGAGGGAGCAGTACTTC.

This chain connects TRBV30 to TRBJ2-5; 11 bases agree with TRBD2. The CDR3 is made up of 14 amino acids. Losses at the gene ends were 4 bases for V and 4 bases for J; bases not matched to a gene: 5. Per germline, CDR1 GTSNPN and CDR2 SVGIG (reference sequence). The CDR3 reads CAWKVGLAGETQYF. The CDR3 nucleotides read TGTGCCTGGAAGGTAGGACTAGCGGGAGAGACCCAGTACTTC. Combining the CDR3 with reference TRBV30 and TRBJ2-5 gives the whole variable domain SQTIHQWPATLVQPVGSPLSLECTVEGTSNPNLYWYRQAAGRGLQLLFYSVGIGQISSEVPQNLSASRPQDRQFILSSKKLLLSDSGFYLCAWKVGLAGETQYFGPGTRLLVL.

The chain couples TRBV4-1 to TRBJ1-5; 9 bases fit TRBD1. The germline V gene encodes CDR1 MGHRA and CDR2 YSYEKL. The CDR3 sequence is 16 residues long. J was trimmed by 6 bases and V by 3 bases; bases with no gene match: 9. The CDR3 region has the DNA TGCGCCAGCAGCCATGAACCGGGACAGGGAGGTCAGCCCCAGCATTTT. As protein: CASSHEPGQGGQPQHF.

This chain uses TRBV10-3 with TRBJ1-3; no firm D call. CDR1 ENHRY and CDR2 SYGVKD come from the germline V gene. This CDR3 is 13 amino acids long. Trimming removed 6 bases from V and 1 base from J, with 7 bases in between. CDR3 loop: CAIRRTSGNTIYF. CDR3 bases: TGTGCCATCAGGCGGACTTCTGGAAACACCATATATTTT.

CDR3 amino acids: CASGLVFGGEPNYGYTF. The CDR3 DNA reads TGTGCTAGTGGTTTGGTATTCGGGGGAGAACCTAACTATGGCTACACCTTC. The V and J genes are TRBV12-5 and TRBJ1-2; possible D gene TRBD1, 5 bases. Germline-derived CDR1 and CDR2 are LGHNT and FRNRAP. V was cut by 0 bases and J by 0 bases, with 14 bases left in between. This CDR3 contains 17 residues.

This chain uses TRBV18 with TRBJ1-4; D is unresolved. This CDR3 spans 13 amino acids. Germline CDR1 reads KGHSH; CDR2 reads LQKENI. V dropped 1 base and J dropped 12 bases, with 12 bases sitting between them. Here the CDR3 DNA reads TGTGCCAGCTCACCACTGACGGAGGAGGAACTGTTTTTT. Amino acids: CASSPLTEEELFF.

The CDR3, as DNA: TGTGCCAGTAGTATAGAGGGCCGGGGCACTGAAGCTTTCTTT. This translates into CASSIEGRGTEAFF. This chain uses TRBV19 with TRBJ1-1; D not certain. Germline values: CDR1 LNHDA, CDR2 SQIVND (reference sequence). The CDR3 is made up of 14 amino acids. Between the trimmed V and J ends, which lost 0 bases and 4 bases, there was a span of 9 bases.

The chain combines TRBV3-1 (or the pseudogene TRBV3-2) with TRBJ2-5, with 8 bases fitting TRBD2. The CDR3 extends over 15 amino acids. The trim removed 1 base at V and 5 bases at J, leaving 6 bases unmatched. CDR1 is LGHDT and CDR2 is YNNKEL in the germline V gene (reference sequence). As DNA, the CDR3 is TGTGCCAGCAGCCAAGGCGGGACTAGTGAGGAGACCCAGTACTTC. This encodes CASSQGGTSEETQYF.